The 23 T cell receptor beta chains in this list originate from one sample, sequenced in a study of pediatric ulcerative colitis. Using immunoSEQ multiplex PCR, the repertoire was profiled, and TCRdb retains in-frame clones only, with some absent. The data hold 30,000 to 40,000 clones, with about 81% observed a single time. Rectal tissue came from one to two pinch biopsies taken at colonoscopy. The sample taken for sequencing was gut tissue. These receptors came from a boy under 18 with mild ulcerative colitis.

The chain has TRBV7-8 and TRBJ1-5; TRBD1 matches 7 bases. Germline V gene sequence: CDR1 SGHVS, CDR2 FQNEAQ. V shed 6 bases, J shed 7 bases, and the junction held 6 bases outside the gene matches. The CDR3 has 13 residues. The CDR3 DNA reads as TGTGCCAGCAGTTTCAGGGGGGGCCAGCCCCAGCATTTT. Protein product: CASSFRGGQPQHF.

CDR3 DNA sequence: TGTGCCAGCAGTGAAGGGGGACTAGTATACGAGCAGTACTTC. This encodes CASSEGGLVYEQYF. V usage is TRBV6-1 and J usage is TRBJ2-7; TRBD2 aligns across 8 bases. CDR3 length equals 14 residues. V shed 1 base and J 4 bases; nucleotides not matched to a gene: 3. Germline V gives CDR1 MNHNS, CDR2 SASEGT.

The J gene is TRBJ2-1, the V gene TRBV2, with 12 bases lining up with TRBD2. Trimming removed 4 bases from V and 3 bases from J; junction bases left unmatched: 4. The CDR3 loop spans 16 amino acids. Looked up from germline, CDR1 is SNHLY and CDR2 is FYNNEI. Here the CDR3 DNA reads TGTGCCAGCAGTGCGGCTAGCGGGGGGGTCTACAATGAGCAGTTCTTC. Encoded protein: CASSAASGGVYNEQFF.

The rearrangement joins TRBV5-1 to TRBJ2-1; D might be TRBD1 or TRBD2, each matching 5 bases. This CDR3 comprises 16 residues. Trimming shortened V by 1 base and J by 6 bases, and 17 bases separated the two germline ends. The germline gives CDR1 SGHRS, CDR2 YFSETQ. CDR3 protein: CASSLSGAGLINEQFF. The CDR3 nucleotides read TGCGCCAGCAGCTTGTCCGGGGCAGGCTTGATCAATGAGCAGTTCTTC.

In its sample, this clone was seen a few times. This rearrangement joins TRBV10-3 to TRBJ1-3; no definite D call. Germline-derived CDR1 and CDR2 are ENHRY and SYGVKD. Deletions cut 6 bases from V and 0 bases from J, with 18 bases between. This CDR3 has 17 amino acids. Here the CDR3 reads CAISLQVWEHSGNTIYF. The CDR3 DNA reads as TGTGCCATCAGCCTTCAGGTCTGGGAGCACTCTGGAAACACCATATATTTT.

In this sample, this clone turned up once. The V and J genes are TRBV6-5 and TRBJ2-5; perhaps TRBD2 as D (6 bases). This CDR3 is 15 amino acids long. Germline loops: CDR1 MNHEY, CDR2 SVGAGI. The V gene lost 6 bases and the J gene lost 5 bases, with 19 bases spanning the gap. CDR3 bases: TGTGCCAGCAGCCCCTTCGCGGGGTGGAGGGAGACCCAGTACTTC. Protein product: CASSPFAGWRETQYF.

This clone was counted between two and nine times. In DNA form, the CDR3 reads TGTGCCAGCAGCTTCTCCGGGACTAGAGATGAGCAGTTCTTC. Its protein is CASSFSGTRDEQFF. V is TRBV7-3 and J is TRBJ2-1; 8 nucleotides line up with TRBD2. The CDR3 runs to 14 residues. V shed 3 bases and J 8 bases; nucleotides not matched to a gene: 6. CDR1 is SGHTA and CDR2 is FQGTGA in the germline V gene.

The chain joins TRBV6-4 to TRBJ2-3; D gene ambiguous. The CDR3 covers 13 residues. Looked up from germline, CDR1 is MRHNA and CDR2 is SNTAGT. The V and J ends lost 3 bases and 9 bases respectively, with 13 bases between them. The CDR3 DNA sequence: TGTGCCAGCAGTGATGGGCTCCTCAACACGCAGTATTTT. This sequence encodes CASSDGLLNTQYF.

This sequence joins TRBV5-1 and TRBJ2-7; 8 positions agree with TRBD2. V lost 0 bases to trimming and J lost 6 bases; unmatched junction nucleotides: 8. This CDR3 spans 15 amino acids. The germline V gene encodes CDR1 SGHRS and CDR2 YFSETQ. The CDR3 DNA is TGCGCCAGCAGCTTGGGGACTAGCTCCTTCACCGAGCAGTACTTC. It translates to CASSLGTSSFTEQYF.

In its sample, this clone was seen once. V usage is TRBV6-1 and J usage is TRBJ2-3; 7 bases map to TRBD2. The germline gives CDR1 MNHNS, CDR2 SASEGT. The CDR3 has 15 residues. V shed 6 bases and J 1 base; nucleotides not matched to a gene: 7. The CDR3 bases are TGTGCCAGCAGCGTACTAGCGCGGGGCACAGATACGCAGTATTTT. Its translation: CASSVLARGTDTQYF.

The chain has TRBV4-2 and TRBJ1-4, with D possibly being TRBD1 (6 bases). The CDR3 length is 16 residues. Germline lookup yields CDR1 LGHNA and CDR2 YNFKEQ. The V end lost 1 base, the J end lost 4 bases, and 13 bases lay between the germline ends. The CDR3 region has the DNA TGTGCCAGCAGCCAAGGGAGGACAGCTGTTAATGAAAAACTGTTTTTT. Translated, it gives CASSQGRTAVNEKLFF.

The rearrangement links TRBV5-1 to TRBJ1-3; D remains ambiguous. Per germline, CDR1 SGHRS and CDR2 YFSETQ. V lost 4 bases and J 0 bases, leaving 5 bases between the germline ends. This CDR3 region has 13 residues. CDR3 bases: TGCGCCAGCAGCCAGAACTCTGGAAACACCATATATTTT. Translation: CASSQNSGNTIYF.

The V and J genes are TRBV5-8 and TRBJ1-1, with D possibly matching TRBD1 (5 bases). V gave up 0 bases and J gave up 5 bases, with 11 bases separating them. Germline V lookup: CDR1 SGHTS, CDR2 YDEGEE. The CDR3 totals 14 residues. DNA of the CDR3: TGTGCCAGCAGCTTGGGCGGTTGGGGGACTGAAGCTTTCTTT. This encodes CASSLGGWGTEAFF.

This clone has just one count. This chain links TRBV7-3 with TRBJ2-1, with a tentative D call TRBD2 (7 bases). The V gene lost 0 bases and the J gene lost 7 bases, with 19 bases spanning the gap. The germline gives CDR1 SGHTA, CDR2 FQGTGA. The CDR3 length is 17 residues. The DNA for the CDR3 is TGTGCCAGCAGCTTAACGCTCTCGCGGGGGCCCCAGAATGAGCAGTTCTTC. It is translated as CASSLTLSRGPQNEQFF. The full variable domain, its missing parts supplied by reference TRBV7-3 and TRBJ2-1, is GAGVSQTPSNKVTEKGKYVELRCDPISGHTALYWYRQSLGQGPEFLIYFQGTGAADDSGLPNDRFFAVRPEGSVSTLKIQRTERGDSAVYLCASSLTLSRGPQNEQFFGPGTRLTVL.

The V gene is TRBV6-6, the J gene TRBJ1-2, with 7 bases that match TRBD1. Per germline, CDR1 MNHNY and CDR2 SVGAGI (reference sequence). The CDR3 consists of 16 residues. V shed 6 bases and J 2 bases; nucleotides not matched to a gene: 12. The CDR3 spells CASSLRPLQGNYGYTF. For the CDR3, the DNA is TGTGCCAGCAGCTTACGACCCTTACAGGGGAACTATGGCTACACCTTC.

V and J are TRBV5-1 and TRBJ1-6; D is perhaps TRBD1 (6 bases). V lost 2 bases to trimming and J lost 3 bases, with 6 bases between them. This CDR3 comprises 14 residues. Germline V gene sequence: CDR1 SGHRS, CDR2 YFSETQ. The CDR3: CASSLQGYNSPLHF. The CDR3 nucleotides read TGCGCCAGCAGCTTACAGGGCTATAATTCACCCCTCCACTTT.

The chain couples TRBV6-6 to TRBJ2-7; 8 positions match TRBD1. The CDR3 consists of 16 residues. With 1 base clipped from V and 3 bases from J, the junction kept 8 bases outside the gene matches. The germline V gene encodes CDR1 MNHNY and CDR2 SVGAGI (reference sequence). In nucleotides, the CDR3 is TGTGCCAGCAGTTACTTAGGACAGGGAGGATTCTACGAGCAGTACTTC. Its translation: CASSYLGQGGFYEQYF.

This rearrangement joins TRBV9 to TRBJ2-2; TRBD2 aligns across 10 bases. Unmatched junction bases numbered 6, after V lost 1 base and J lost 3 bases. The CDR3 runs to 17 residues. CDR1 and CDR2 (germline): SGDLS, YYNGEE. CDR3 sequence reads: CASSVMGAGGHTGELFF. Written as DNA, the CDR3 is TGTGCCAGCAGCGTAATGGGAGCGGGGGGGCACACCGGGGAGCTGTTTTTT.

This clone came up a few times. The chain has TRBV21-1 and TRBJ1-5. TRBV21-1 is a listed pseudogene. The CDR3 totals 16 residues. CDR3 amino acids: CASSCTGADSNQPQHF. CDR3 in DNA: TGTGCCAGCAGCTGCACCGGGGCGGATAGCAATCAGCCCCAGCATTTT.

The rearrangement links TRBV30 to TRBJ2-1; maybe TRBD2 (6 bases). The CDR3 covers 12 residues. The V end lost 0 bases, the J end lost 15 bases, and 15 bases lay between the germline ends. Looked up from germline, CDR1 is GTSNPN and CDR2 is SVGIG (reference sequence). The CDR3 nucleotides read TGTGCCTGGAGTGTACAAGGGAGGCGTCCGTTCTTC. Translation: CAWSVQGRRPFF.

The chain couples TRBV7-9 to TRBJ2-3; D call uncertain. Germline assignment: CDR1 SEHNR and CDR2 FQNEAQ (reference sequence). The CDR3 runs 13 residues. The V end was cut by 5 bases, the J end by 0 bases, with 6 bases between. The CDR3 here is CASSPGSTDTQYF. DNA of the CDR3: TGTGCCAGCAGCCCAGGAAGCACAGATACGCAGTATTTT.

The chain recombines TRBV9 with TRBJ2-1; TRBD2 is a possible D gene (6 bases). The CDR3 length is 18 residues. Germline lookup yields CDR1 SGDLS and CDR2 YYNGEE. V lost 4 bases to trimming and J lost 0 bases, with 20 bases between them. CDR3 amino acids: CASSRAGGATLSYNEQFF. DNA of the CDR3: TGTGCCAGCAGCCGGGCGGGCGGGGCTACACTCTCCTACAATGAGCAGTTCTTC.

The chain has TRBV30 and TRBJ2-1; TRBD2 agrees at 7 bases. This CDR3 contains 17 residues. The germline V gene encodes CDR1 GTSNPN and CDR2 SVGIG (reference sequence). The V gene end was trimmed by 3 bases and the J gene end by 2 bases; junction bases not matched to a gene: 13. In DNA, the CDR3 is TGTGCCTGGAGGGGGGAGGGAAAGATAAATGCCTACAATGAGCAGTTCTTC. Amino acid sequence: CAWRGEGKINAYNEQFF.